The present entry profiles one T cell receptor (beta chain) with its context. Its antigen has not been determined. There are no base qualities to consult, and no much larger clone falls within one base. This entry comes from a study of shared clonotypes between healthy human individuals (dated by TCRdb to 2020 to 2021). The study in broad terms: The cohort included three men and a couple of women between 18 and 49 years of age. To increase sequencing depth and limit assay-specific biases, different laboratories used diverse techniques to prepare libraries and sequence TCR repertoires. For each donor, CD4 naive and CD4 memory were each run on three plates, CD8 naive on two plates, and CD8 memory on one plate. Each donor's leukapheresis produced roughly between roughly 0.85 and 10 billion PBMCs. To estimate repertoire size and how much clonotypes are shared between individuals, the study performed deep sequencing of blood TCR repertoires from a few healthy adults. What the authors observed across the whole study: Sampling was limited to blood, and TCR repertoires in tissue likely differ from TCR repertoires in blood. Naive subsets generally had larger estimated clonotype richness than memory subsets did. The genetic and exposure-history diversity represented was limited by the small number of donors. Pairwise subsampling led to the expectation that sequencing depth would affect the degree of clonotype sharing among donors. Sharing across a few donors was observed for about 5% of naive CD4, about 4% of naive CD8, 2% to 2.5% of memory CD4, and around 0.44% of memory CD8 clonotypes. Even with the large sequencing depth, rarefaction of the sorted-subset datasets indicated that sequencing was incomplete. Compared with non-shared clonotypes, the clonotypes found in all four sorted-subset donors had higher generation probabilities.

TCR CDR3 regions were amplified from genomic DNA by multiplex PCR using the deep immunoSEQ assay. Genomic DNA extracted from each cell subset was distributed evenly over all wells of several immunoSEQ 96-well plates, and each plate served as one replicate. For sorted subsets, 150 to 200 ng genomic DNA, equal to some 30,000 T cell genomes, was loaded into each replicate PCR. Purified libraries were quantified with a Qubit 3.0 fluorometer, sized on a Bioanalyzer 2100, and re-quantified with the KAPA Library Quantification kit. Each immunoSEQ 96-well plate was sequenced on its own single-read 150-cycle Illumina NextSeq 550 flow cell. Concerning the study's data processing: Because the immunoSEQ output held only junctional sequences and lacked quality scores, the filtering could not match the filtering applied to full-length reads. To assign V/J genes and CDR3, sequences were annotated against IMGT germline references using PyIR, a Python wrapper for IgBLAST v1.9. Reads with weak V/J assignments (E-value above 1e-6), missing CDR3, stop codons, out-of-frame junctions, or ambiguous translated residues were removed. V3J clonotypes were defined as sequences sharing an identical inferred V gene, J gene, and CDR3 amino acid sequence. Percentage overlap between repertoires was calculated by dividing the number of shared unique clonotypes by the size of the smaller repertoire. Three approaches were used to assess repertoire richness: RTK rarefaction, the Chao1 estimator, and Recon v2.1 estimates of unobserved clonotypes. For all TCRbeta clonotypes obtained by the gDNA method from a handful of donors, generation probabilities were computed with OLGA. As stored in TCRdb, this immuneACCESS dataset retains in-frame rearrangements with V and J assigned. A fraction of the clones does not appear; measured against another copy, unresolved V genes explain less than half of the discrepancy, and the remainder lacks a known reason. V, J and clone size derive from that table, while D and trimming were established from the DNA sequence. This sample is represented by more than 550,000 clones; 90% of them were singletons. In total, the top ten clones hold 34% of the sample.

CDR1 is given as SQVTM and CDR2 as ANQGSEA, both from the germline V gene. The CDR3 contains 12 residues, cysteine and phenylalanine counted. The retained sequence is limited to the CDR3, 36 bases, with the frame set at the first base. V drops 7 bases and J drops 4 bases, leaving 14 bases in between. The donors were healthy, HIV-negative adults with no recently reported acute infections or vaccinations. All donors were Caucasian adults living in Nashville, Tennessee, USA. CD8 memory samples combined magnetically selected CD45RO+ cells with CCR7-negative CD45RA+ effector memory (TemRA) cells. After blood collection by leukapheresis, PBMCs were isolated using Ficoll-Histopaque density gradient centrifugation and then cryopreserved in the vapor phase of liquid nitrogen. Analytical flow cytometry was used to check the purity and quantity of each magnetically sorted T cell population. Genomic DNA was isolated from each sorted fraction and quantified by UV absorbance on a Nanodrop 2000c.

This clonotype was obtained from a man younger than 35 in good health. Some clones in this sample may be carry-over from other donors' samples. Here the chain combines TRBV29-1 and TRBJ2-7, with TRBD1 as a weak D call on 6 bases. The material sequenced was memory CD8+ T cells from PBMCs. The sample's cell subset or site, from its label and the paper: CD45RO+ cells pooled with CCR7-negative TemRA cells. For the CDR3, the sequence is CSAAGTSYEQYF. The nucleotide sequence reads TGCAGCGCAGCCGGGACAAGTTACGAGCAGTACTTC.